This T cell receptor beta chain was recorded in a study of CD8 T cells in ankylosing spondylitis. Study results and limitations: Matched synovial fluid from ankylosing spondylitis patients was reported to be enriched for disease-linked clones. Both synovial fluid and blood in reactive arthritis had previously been reported to carry some motif variants. CD8+ by phenotype, disease-linked clones were relatively rare in peripheral blood. Seemingly distinctive of ankylosing spondylitis blood was a TCR beta motif formed by eight highly homologous variants.

This clonotype was seen more than once but under ten times. Its antigen is not known. Germline lookup yields CDR1 LGHDT and CDR2 YNNKEL (reference sequence). The CDR3 has 14 residues. Trimming shortened V by 5 bases and J by 1 base, and 11 bases separated the two germline ends. As the method for making TCR beta libraries, quantitative 5'-RACE with molecular barcodes was used. TCRdb independently ran MiXCR on the 5' RACE reads; one entry per CDR3 protein. The table shows around 540,000 distinct CDR3 sequences, with more than 9.5% occurring only once. Material: blood, either unsorted or a sorted T cell fraction (not recorded which). The sequence came from a male donor with ankylosing spondylitis. The gene calls are TRBV3-1 and TRBJ1-1; D ambiguous. In nucleotides, the CDR3 is TGTGCCAGCAGCGAAATTGTCGGGAACACTGAAGCTTTCTTT. It is translated as CASSEIVGNTEAFF.